These 32 T cell receptor beta chains were sequenced from one sample in a study of blood T cell repertoires in COVID-19. TCRdb's table, derived via immunoSEQ multiplex PCR, lists solely in-frame clones and lacks some. This repertoire shows roughly 180,000 clones, approximately 90% found once; its top ten account for roughly 2.9%. The sample consisted of peripheral blood. These receptors came from a woman in her 30s with active or convalescent COVID-19.

This chain uses TRBV27 with TRBJ2-7; TRBD2 might be the D (5 bases). Germline V gene lookup returns CDR1 MNHEY and CDR2 SMNVEV (reference sequence). The CDR3 is 13 residues long. V was pared by 2 bases and J by 5 bases, with 10 bases between. The CDR3 loop is CASSLRGVDEQYF. DNA for the CDR3: TGTGCCAGCAGTTTACGGGGAGTCGACGAGCAGTACTTC.

The rearrangement uses TRBV20-1 and TRBJ1-6, with 10 positions matching TRBD1. The germline V gene has CDR1 DFQATT and CDR2 SNEGSKA (reference sequence). Unmatched junction bases numbered 6, after V lost 3 bases and J lost 10 bases. The CDR3 extends over 14 amino acids. As DNA, the CDR3 is TGCAGTGCTAGTCCCGGGACAGGGGACTCACCCCTCCACTTT. Translated: CSASPGTGDSPLHF.

The rearrangement uses TRBV6-6 and TRBJ2-5; TRBD2 matches at 8 bases. The ends lost 7 bases at V and 2 bases at J; junction bases unmatched: 12. Germline lookup yields CDR1 MNHNY and CDR2 SVGAGI (reference sequence). CDR3 size: 16 residues. As DNA, the CDR3 is TGTGCCAGCACCCACCCGGGACTAGGGCTACAAGAGACCCAGTACTTC. Amino acid sequence: CASTHPGLGLQETQYF.

J is TRBJ1-1 and V is TRBV19; 8 bases align to TRBD1. V gave up 6 bases and J gave up 1 base; unmatched junction bases: 4. The CDR3 length is 14 residues. Germline V gene data show CDR1 as LNHDA and CDR2 as SQIVND (reference sequence). The CDR3 region has the DNA TGTGCCAGTAGCGCAGGGGGCCGGAACACTGAAGCTTTCTTT. It yields the protein CASSAGGRNTEAFF.

In nucleotides, the CDR3 is TGTGCCAGCAGTGAAGCGGGGCAGGGTAGTTCACCCCTCCACTTT. This codes for CASSEAGQGSSPLHF. This chain connects TRBV2 to TRBJ1-6; D may be TRBD1 (5 bases). Germline lookup yields CDR1 SNHLY and CDR2 FYNNEI. The CDR3 extends over 15 amino acids. The V gene lost 0 bases and the J gene lost 9 bases, with 12 bases spanning the gap.

J is TRBJ1-5 and V is TRBV19, with D tentatively TRBD1 (6 bases). Looked up from germline, CDR1 is LNHDA and CDR2 is SQIVND (reference sequence). The CDR3 length is 14 residues. Trimming removed 6 bases at V and 6 bases at J, with 15 bases between. The CDR3 region has the DNA TGTGCCAGTAGCACGGCACAGGGATTTCAGCCCCAGCATTTT. This gives the protein CASSTAQGFQPQHF.

The rearrangement joins TRBV7-6 to TRBJ2-3, with D perhaps TRBD2 (6 bases). Trimming stripped 5 bases from V and 2 bases from J, with 17 bases between. The CDR3 spans 16 residues. CDR1 is SGHVS and CDR2 is FNYEAQ in the germline V gene. The chain's CDR3 is CASSPTGGSLTDTQYF. Here the CDR3 DNA reads TGTGCCAGCAGCCCGACCGGGGGAAGCCTCACAGATACGCAGTATTTT.

The V call is TRBV27, the J call TRBJ2-3; 8 nucleotides line up with TRBD2. The CDR3 sequence is 15 residues long. Per germline, CDR1 MNHEY and CDR2 SMNVEV (reference sequence). Trimming at V came to 2 bases and at J to 1 base, leaving 2 bases not matched to a gene. The CDR3 DNA reads as TGTGCCAGCAGTTTAGGAGCGGGGGGCACAGATACGCAGTATTTT. It is translated as CASSLGAGGTDTQYF.

The chain links TRBV7-9 to TRBJ1-4, with no clear D. V was trimmed by 1 base and J by 7 bases, leaving 13 bases between them. The CDR3 spans 15 residues. CDR1 is SEHNR and CDR2 is FQNEAQ in the germline V gene (reference sequence). CDR3 DNA: TGTGCCAGCAGCTTAGAAGGAGGGCGATTTGAAAAACTGTTTTTT. It translates to CASSLEGGRFEKLFF.

J is TRBJ2-2 and V is TRBV5-4; weak D call: TRBD2 (5 bases). Germline V lookup: CDR1 SGHNT, CDR2 YYREEE (reference sequence). This CDR3 contains 15 residues. Trimming took 0 bases from V and 5 from J, leaving 11 bases between them. CDR3 bases: TGTGCCAGCAGCTTGGGGCTAGCACTTACCGGGGAGCTGTTTTTT. This codes for CASSLGLALTGELFF.

This clone was counted only a few times. The J gene is TRBJ1-1, the V gene TRBV19; the match to TRBD1 covers 9 bases. V gave up 2 bases and J gave up 5 bases; unmatched junction bases: 3. The CDR3 length is 14 residues. CDR1 is LNHDA and CDR2 is SQIVND in the germline V gene (reference sequence). In nucleotides, the CDR3 is TGTGCCAGTAGTATACTGACAGGGGGGACTGAAGCTTTCTTT. This codes for CASSILTGGTEAFF.

The CDR3 sequence: CASSLDRLAGRIETQYF. CDR3 nucleotides: TGTGCCAGCAGCTTAGATCGGCTAGCGGGAAGGATCGAGACCCAGTACTTC. The chain carries TRBV11-2 and TRBJ2-5; 9 bases map to TRBD2. The ends lost 0 bases at V and 5 bases at J; junction bases unmatched: 10. Germline V gene lookup returns CDR1 SGHAT and CDR2 FQNNGV. The CDR3 totals 17 residues.

V and J are TRBV19 and TRBJ2-3; D is unresolved. CDR1 is LNHDA, CDR2 SQIVND, per germline (reference sequence). Trimming left V 5 bases short and J 0 bases short, with 12 bases between. This CDR3 has 15 residues. The CDR3 loop reads CASSAETSSTDTQYF. The CDR3 bases are TGTGCCAGTAGTGCAGAGACTTCTAGCACAGATACGCAGTATTTT.

This clone was counted a single time. The V and J genes are TRBV5-8 and TRBJ2-3; TRBD2 might be the D (6 bases). With 0 bases removed from V and 2 bases from J, the gap between germline ends came to 19 bases. The CDR3 contains 18 residues. Germline assignment: CDR1 SGHTS and CDR2 YDEGEE. CDR3: CASSLAPAGVTYTDTQYF. DNA of the CDR3: TGTGCCAGCAGCTTGGCCCCAGCGGGCGTTACATACACAGATACGCAGTATTTT.

The CDR3 reads CASRWGLNTEAFF. Here the CDR3 DNA reads TGTGCCAGCAGGTGGGGGCTCAACACTGAAGCTTTCTTT. The chain combines TRBV27 with TRBJ1-1, with D maybe TRBD1 (6 bases). V was clipped by 6 bases and J by 2 bases, with 10 bases between them. Germline V gene lookup returns CDR1 MNHEY and CDR2 SMNVEV (reference sequence). CDR3 length: 13 residues.

The rearrangement links TRBV29-1 to TRBJ2-7; 8 nucleotides match TRBD1. V lost 5 bases, J lost 5 bases, and 8 bases stayed unmatched. CDR3 size: 13 residues. Per the germline V gene, CDR1 is SQVTM and CDR2 is ANQGSEA. The CDR3 spells CSVRRGRADEQYF. CDR3 sequence (DNA): TGCAGCGTTCGCAGGGGGCGCGCCGACGAGCAGTACTTC.

The V call is TRBV20-1, the J call TRBJ2-3; 8 bases are shared with TRBD1. The CDR3 has 14 amino acids. Germline loops: CDR1 DFQATT, CDR2 SNEGSKA (reference sequence). V lost 5 bases to trimming and J lost 4 bases; unmatched junction nucleotides: 8. As DNA, the CDR3 is TGCAGTGCTGGTGGGGACAGGTCCCCAGATACGCAGTATTTT. Amino acids: CSAGGDRSPDTQYF.

CDR3 DNA sequence: TGTGCCACCAGTGAGACTAAGGCGGGGGGGCGCGGCTATGGCTACACCTTC. This gives the protein CATSETKAGGRGYGYTF. This sequence joins TRBV24-1 and TRBJ1-2; TRBD1 is a possible D gene (6 bases). From germline, CDR1 is KGHDR and CDR2 SFDVKD. V lost 4 bases, J lost 4 bases, and 21 bases lay in between. The CDR3 extends over 17 amino acids.

The J gene is TRBJ2-3, the V gene TRBV6-6, with 9 positions matching TRBD2. The CDR3 sequence is 15 residues long. Germline CDR1 is MNHNY and CDR2 is SVGAGI (reference sequence). With 5 bases clipped from V and 3 bases from J, the junction kept 6 bases outside the gene matches. This CDR3 reads CASSKSSGVTDTQYF. In DNA, the CDR3 is TGTGCCAGCAGTAAATCTAGCGGGGTGACAGATACGCAGTATTTT.

This chain connects TRBV10-3 to TRBJ1-1; 10 bases map to TRBD1. The germline V gene encodes CDR1 ENHRY and CDR2 SYGVKD. There are 15 residues in the CDR3. V lost 0 bases to trimming and J lost 3 bases; unmatched junction nucleotides: 1. The CDR3 DNA sequence: TGTGCCATCAGTGAGTCCGGACAGGGGGACACTGAAGCTTTCTTT. The encoded protein is CAISESGQGDTEAFF.

The chain is built from TRBV27 and TRBJ2-1; TRBD2 matches 12 bases. CDR3 length equals 16 residues. CDR1 MNHEY and CDR2 SMNVEV come from the germline V gene (reference sequence). V dropped 6 bases and J dropped 4; count of bases not matched to a gene: 7. The CDR3 DNA sequence: TGTGCCAGCAGCCCCCGGACTAGCGGGAATTACAATGAGCAGTTCTTC. This gives the protein CASSPRTSGNYNEQFF.

The chain joins TRBV30 to TRBJ1-4; no firm D call. Trimming pared 1 base from V and 8 bases from J, leaving 14 bases between. From germline, CDR1 is GTSNPN and CDR2 SVGIG (reference sequence). The CDR3 sequence is 14 residues long. The DNA for the CDR3 is TGTGCCTGGAGTGACGGGATCGGTTCGGAAAAACTGTTTTTT. Translation: CAWSDGIGSEKLFF. Full variable domain (remainder filled in from reference TRBV30 and TRBJ1-4): SQTIHQWPATLVQPVGSPLSLECTVEGTSNPNLYWYRQAAGRGLQLLFYSVGIGQISSEVPQNLSASRPQDRQFILSSKKLLLSDSGFYLCAWSDGIGSEKLFFGSGTQLSVL.

Here the CDR3 reads CSVDRQGGVNTEAFF. CDR3 DNA sequence: TGCAGCGTTGACCGACAGGGTGGTGTGAACACTGAAGCTTTCTTT. V and J are TRBV29-1 and TRBJ1-1; TRBD1 matches at 7 bases. This CDR3 has 15 amino acids. CDR1 is SQVTM and CDR2 is ANQGSEA in the germline V gene. J was trimmed by 0 bases and V by 3 bases; bases with no gene match: 7.

The gene calls are TRBV29-1 and TRBJ2-7; the D is unclear. Between the trimmed V and J ends, which lost 7 bases and 1 base, there was a span of 8 bases. The CDR3 loop spans 11 amino acids. From germline, CDR1 is SQVTM and CDR2 ANQGSEA. The CDR3 is CSAAASYEQYF. The CDR3 region has the DNA TGCAGCGCAGCCGCGTCCTACGAGCAGTACTTC.

The chain joins TRBV9 to TRBJ2-5, with 14 nucleotides matching TRBD2. The CDR3 has 18 residues. Germline assignment: CDR1 SGDLS and CDR2 YYNGEE. J lost 5 bases, V lost 4 bases, and 13 bases had no gene match. CDR3 sequence: CASSLSAGTSGRSETQYF. CDR3 bases: TGTGCCAGCAGCTTGTCCGCCGGGACTAGCGGGAGAAGTGAGACCCAGTACTTC.

This clone has more than one count but fewer than ten. This chain uses TRBV29-1 with TRBJ2-5; TRBD2 might be the D (6 bases). This CDR3 contains 14 residues. Deletions cut 1 base from V and 4 bases from J, with 13 bases between. CDR1 is SQVTM, CDR2 ANQGSEA, per germline. CDR3 residues: CSVEAPFGGETQYF. The CDR3, as DNA: TGCAGCGTTGAAGCCCCATTCGGGGGAGAGACCCAGTACTTC.

The chain links TRBV3-1 (or the pseudogene TRBV3-2) to TRBJ1-1; a weak D match, TRBD1 (6 bases). The V gene's germline CDR1 is LGHDT and CDR2 YNNKEL (reference sequence). This CDR3 has 15 residues. Trimming took off 2 bases at V and 1 base at J, with 11 bases between the two ends. In DNA form, the CDR3 reads TGTGCCAGCAGCCAATCGGACAGAAGGAACACTGAAGCTTTCTTT. Its translation: CASSQSDRRNTEAFF.

The chain links TRBV20-1 to TRBJ1-5; 10 bases are a match to TRBD1. The CDR3 covers 15 residues. The germline V gene encodes CDR1 DFQATT and CDR2 SNEGSKA (reference sequence). Losses at the gene ends were 3 bases for V and 7 bases for J; bases not matched to a gene: 9. This CDR3 reads CSASSGTGDRQPQHF. The DNA for the CDR3 is TGCAGTGCTAGTTCTGGGACAGGGGATAGGCAGCCCCAGCATTTT.

The CDR3 DNA is TGTGCCAGCAGTTCTCCCGGGACAGGAATCACTGAAGCTTTCTTT. Its translation is CASSSPGTGITEAFF. J is TRBJ1-1 and V is TRBV6-6; 8 positions agree with TRBD1. CDR3 length: 15 residues. With V trimmed by 4 bases and J by 4 bases, 8 bases remained unmatched. Looked up from germline, CDR1 is MNHNY and CDR2 is SVGAGI (reference sequence).

This clone was recorded a few times. The chain recombines TRBV4-1 with TRBJ1-1, with D possibly being TRBD1 (5 bases). This CDR3 is 15 amino acids long. In germline, CDR1 is MGHRA, CDR2 YSYEKL. V was cut by 3 bases and J by 1 base, with 12 bases left in between. The CDR3 loop is CASSQGPIRNTEAFF. CDR3 in DNA: TGCGCCAGCAGCCAGGGGCCCATAAGGAACACTGAAGCTTTCTTT.

V gene TRBV27 combines with J gene TRBJ1-2; 9 positions match TRBD1. J gave up 4 bases and V 5 bases, and 8 bases lay outside the gene matches. Germline values: CDR1 MNHEY, CDR2 SMNVEV (reference sequence). The CDR3 spans 15 residues. The CDR3 coding sequence is TGTGCCAGCAGTGACCGGACAGGGGTAACCTATGGCTACACCTTC. As protein: CASSDRTGVTYGYTF.

The J gene is TRBJ1-6, the V gene TRBV27; D is unclear. CDR1 and CDR2 (germline): MNHEY, SMNVEV (reference sequence). The CDR3 spans 16 residues. Trimming shortened V by 4 bases and J by 8 bases, and 18 bases separated the two germline ends. The CDR3 coding sequence is TGTGCCAGCAGTTGGAGGGTTGCCCTGGGGTATTCACCCCTCCACTTT. Protein product: CASSWRVALGYSPLHF.